This T cell receptor beta chain was profiled in a study of blood T cell repertoires in COVID-19. Only in-frame clones appear in the TCRdb table, and some are missing; sequencing was by immunoSEQ multiplex PCR. The profile shows about 130,000 clones, 84% of them singletons. The CDR3 length is 15 residues. Per germline, CDR1 SGHRS and CDR2 YFSETQ. V dropped 4 bases and J dropped 9; count of bases not matched to a gene: 12. V usage is TRBV5-1 and J usage is TRBJ2-1; 8 bases are shared with TRBD1. Input material: peripheral blood. This sequence originates from a woman in her 30s who had recovered from COVID-19. The CDR3 spells CASSQPTGVQGEQFF. The DNA of the CDR3 is TGCGCCAGCAGCCAGCCGACAGGGGTTCAGGGTGAGCAGTTCTTC.